The 23 T cell receptor beta chains in this list originate from one sample, sequenced in a study of OX40 agonist ivuxolimab in advanced cancers. Receptor amplification or capture employed the immunoSEQ multiplex PCR assay. TCRdb stores this immuneACCESS table with in-frame sequences only. Part of the clones is absent; in the studies checked, under half of the shortfall reflects unresolved V genes, and no reason is known for the rest. This sample comprises some 86,000 clones, around 84% of them detected only once. The top ten clonotypes cover approximately 6.5% of the sample. Source: CD4+ or CD8+ T cells sorted from blood, taken in a trial of the OX40 agonist ivuxolimab. The source of these receptors is an adult with an advanced solid tumor such as melanoma, head and neck, liver or kidney cancer.

The chain couples TRBV6-1 to TRBJ1-6; D is perhaps TRBD1 (6 bases). The CDR3 length is 14 residues. The V gene's germline CDR1 is MNHNS and CDR2 SASEGT. The V end lost 7 bases, the J end lost 3 bases, and 10 bases lay between the germline ends. For the CDR3, the DNA is TGTGCCAGCACCAGACAGGACTATAATTCACCCCTCCACTTT. The encoded protein is CASTRQDYNSPLHF.

The chain recombines TRBV5-1 with TRBJ1-6; D not resolved. Germline CDR1 SGHRS, CDR2 YFSETQ. The ends were cut back, 3 bases at V and 0 bases at J, with 10 bases in the middle. This CDR3 region has 16 residues. CDR3 loop: CASSSAFSSYNSPLHF. CDR3 coding DNA: TGCGCCAGCAGCTCGGCTTTTAGCTCCTATAATTCACCCCTCCACTTT.

The chain joins TRBV2 to TRBJ2-2; perhaps D is TRBD1 or TRBD2 (5 bases each). The CDR3 sequence is 15 residues long. The germline V and J ends were trimmed by 4 bases and 6 bases, with 15 bases remaining between them. Germline V gives CDR1 SNHLY, CDR2 FYNNEI. CDR3 region: CASSARGTGAGELFF. The CDR3 DNA is TGTGCCAGCAGTGCCCGTGGGACCGGGGCCGGGGAGCTGTTTTTT.

The rearrangement links TRBV2 to TRBJ1-1; no clear D. Trimming took off 2 bases at V and 2 bases at J, with 12 bases between the two ends. The CDR3 loop spans 15 amino acids. The V gene's germline CDR1 is SNHLY and CDR2 FYNNEI. CDR3 in amino acids: CASSESQRTNTEAFF. CDR3 DNA sequence: TGTGCCAGCAGTGAATCCCAGCGGACTAACACTGAAGCTTTCTTT. Together with reference TRBV2 and TRBJ1-1, the CDR3 gives the full variable domain: EPEVTQTPSHQVTQMGQEVILRCVPISNHLYFYWYRQILGQKVEFLVSFYNNEISEKSEIFDDQFSVERPDGSNFTLKIRSTKLEDSAMYFCASSESQRTNTEAFFGQGTRLTVV.

The chain joins TRBV4-1 to TRBJ2-1, with D possibly matching TRBD2 (6 bases). Germline loops: CDR1 MGHRA, CDR2 YSYEKL. V was shortened by 5 bases and J by 0 bases, with 14 bases between the two germline ends. This CDR3 region has 16 residues. The CDR3 is CASSRTGAGSYNEQFF. In DNA form, the CDR3 reads TGCGCCAGCAGCAGGACGGGAGCAGGCTCCTACAATGAGCAGTTCTTC.

The chain combines TRBV30 with TRBJ2-1; TRBD1 might be the D (5 bases). This CDR3 contains 15 residues. V was pared by 0 bases and J by 3 bases, with 12 bases between. Germline values: CDR1 GTSNPN, CDR2 SVGIG (reference sequence). CDR3 coding DNA: TGTGCCTGGAGTGTAAGGGGTCGGCTCTACAATGAGCAGTTCTTC. Translation gives CAWSVRGRLYNEQFF.

The rearrangement joins TRBV11-2 to TRBJ2-5; 8 bases agree with TRBD2. The J segment lost 6 bases and the V segment lost 4 bases, leaving 4 bases of the junction unmatched. Germline loops: CDR1 SGHAT, CDR2 FQNNGV. This CDR3 has 13 amino acids. The CDR3 loop reads CASSSSGGKTQYF. In DNA form, the CDR3 reads TGTGCCAGCAGCTCAAGCGGGGGAAAGACCCAGTACTTC.

J is TRBJ2-3 and V is TRBV7-2, with 16 bases matching TRBD2. Per germline, CDR1 SGHTA and CDR2 FQGNSA. The CDR3 runs to 15 residues. The trim removed 5 bases at V and 6 bases at J, leaving 2 bases unmatched. CDR3 sequence: CASSPGLAGGDTQYF. CDR3 coding DNA: TGTGCCAGCAGCCCGGGACTAGCGGGAGGGGATACGCAGTATTTT.

This rearrangement joins TRBV7-2 to TRBJ1-2; D unclear. Germline V gene sequence: CDR1 SGHTA, CDR2 FQGNSA. The CDR3 runs to 13 residues. V gave up 3 bases and J gave up 4 bases, with 9 bases separating them. CDR3 in DNA: TGTGCCAGCAGCTTGGAGCACGGCTATGGCTACACCTTC. Residues: CASSLEHGYGYTF.

The chain uses TRBV18 and TRBJ2-7; TRBD1 agrees at 8 bases. J gave up 4 bases and V 3 bases, and 8 bases lay outside the gene matches. CDR3 size: 15 residues. Germline V lookup: CDR1 KGHSH, CDR2 LQKENI. DNA for the CDR3: TGTGCCAGCTCACCCGGACAGGGAGGCTCTTACGAGCAGTACTTC. This encodes CASSPGQGGSYEQYF.

The gene calls are TRBV7-2 and TRBJ2-7, with D hard to call. Trimming removed 5 bases from V and 2 bases from J, with 4 bases in between. CDR1 SGHTA and CDR2 FQGNSA come from the germline V gene. The CDR3 is made up of 11 amino acids. The CDR3 here is CASSQAYEQYF. Here the CDR3 DNA reads TGTGCCAGCAGCCAGGCCTACGAGCAGTACTTC.

This clone was counted only a few times. Different DNA sequences within this sample yield the same CDR3. J is TRBJ1-5 and V is TRBV7-6; the D is unclear. V was shortened by 2 bases and J by 4 bases, with 12 bases between the two germline ends. The V gene's germline CDR1 is SGHVS and CDR2 FNYEAQ. The CDR3 sequence is 15 residues long. This chain's CDR3 is CASSLQSGLNQPQHF. CDR3 nucleotides: TGTGCCAGCAGCTTACAGAGCGGATTGAATCAGCCCCAGCATTTT.

The V gene is TRBV9, the J gene TRBJ1-1; TRBD1 might be the D (6 bases). Trimming stripped 4 bases from V and 6 bases from J, with 7 bases between. Germline values: CDR1 SGDLS, CDR2 YYNGEE. The CDR3 extends over 11 amino acids. The CDR3 region is CASSRGAEAFF. CDR3 nucleotides: TGTGCCAGCAGCAGGGGGGCTGAAGCTTTCTTT.

The chain joins TRBV6-6 to TRBJ1-1; D is possibly TRBD1 (6 bases). Looked up from germline, CDR1 is MNHNY and CDR2 is SVGAGI (reference sequence). This CDR3 contains 14 residues. The germline V and J ends were trimmed by 5 bases and 1 base, with 11 bases remaining between them. The CDR3 sequence is CASSVTRGNTEAFF. The CDR3 DNA reads TGTGCCAGCAGTGTGACCAGGGGGAACACTGAAGCTTTCTTT.

This sequence joins TRBV13 and TRBJ2-2, with 8 bases lining up with TRBD1. Germline V lookup: CDR1 PRHDT, CDR2 FYEKMQ (reference sequence). With 5 bases clipped from V and 5 bases from J, the junction kept 4 bases outside the gene matches. This CDR3 is built from 14 residues. CDR3 sequence reads: CASSRTGWTGELFF. The CDR3 coding sequence is TGTGCCAGCAGCCGGACAGGGTGGACCGGGGAGCTGTTTTTT.

The chain has TRBV7-9 and TRBJ2-6; TRBD1 matches 7 bases. V gave up 4 bases and J gave up 2 bases; unmatched junction bases: 11. The germline V gene encodes CDR1 SEHNR and CDR2 FQNEAQ (reference sequence). This CDR3 has 18 amino acids. The CDR3 sequence is CASSSTGKVIAGANVLTF. The CDR3 nucleotides read TGTGCCAGCAGCTCGACAGGGAAGGTCATCGCTGGGGCCAACGTCCTGACTTTC. Variable domain in full (rest from reference TRBV7-9 and TRBJ2-6): DTGVSQNPRHKITKRGQNVTFRCDPISEHNRLYWYRQTLGQGPEFLTYFQNEAQLEKSRLLSDRFSAERPKGSFSTLEIQRTEQGDSAMYLCASSSTGKVIAGANVLTFGAGSRLTVL.

This clone has just a few counts. CDR3 in amino acids: CASRPGTDVPPLHF. In DNA, the CDR3 is TGTGCCAGCCGACCGGGGACAGACGTTCCACCCCTCCACTTT. The gene calls are TRBV28 and TRBJ1-6; 7 bases line up with TRBD1. V shed 8 bases, J shed 11 bases, and the junction held 12 bases outside the gene matches. Germline V gives CDR1 MDHEN, CDR2 SYDVKM. This CDR3 spans 14 amino acids. Complete variable domain (other parts from reference TRBV28 and TRBJ1-6): DVKVTQSSRYLVKRTGEKVFLECVQDMDHENMFWYRQDPGLGLRLIYFSYDVKMKEKGDIPEGYSVSREKKERFSLILESASTNQTSMYLCASRPGTDVPPLHFGNGTRLTVT.

This clone was found a few times. V and J are TRBV6-5 and TRBJ1-5; tentative D call: TRBD1 (6 bases). V dropped 6 bases and J dropped 2 bases, with 14 bases sitting between them. The germline V gene encodes CDR1 MNHEY and CDR2 SVGAGI. The CDR3 extends over 15 amino acids. CDR3 residues: CASSLLGGGNQPQHF. The CDR3 nucleotides read TGTGCCAGCAGCTTACTAGGGGGAGGCAATCAGCCCCAGCATTTT.

This chain links TRBV2 with TRBJ2-7; D possibly corresponds to TRBD1 (6 bases). V was shortened by 4 bases and J by 2 bases, with 9 bases between the two germline ends. The CDR3 extends over 13 amino acids. The germline gives CDR1 SNHLY, CDR2 FYNNEI. Here the CDR3 reads CASSGTVTYEQYF. The CDR3 DNA reads as TGTGCCAGCAGTGGGACAGTTACCTACGAGCAGTACTTC.

The J gene is TRBJ1-2, the V gene TRBV19; D unclear. CDR1 LNHDA and CDR2 SQIVND come from the germline V gene (reference sequence). The CDR3 spans 12 residues. Deletions cut 7 bases from V and 1 base from J, with 7 bases between. The CDR3 here is CASIGLNYGYTF. Written as DNA, the CDR3 is TGTGCCAGTATTGGCCTTAACTATGGCTACACCTTC.

The chain combines TRBV18 with TRBJ2-7; 11 bases align to TRBD2. Germline lookup yields CDR1 KGHSH and CDR2 LQKENI. The CDR3 length is 16 residues. The ends lost 5 bases at V and 6 bases at J; junction bases unmatched: 12. CDR3 region: CASSEYGGSGRAEQYF. The CDR3 bases are TGTGCCAGCTCAGAGTACGGCGGTAGCGGGAGGGCCGAGCAGTACTTC.

The chain is built from TRBV19 and TRBJ1-2, with 7 bases that match TRBD1. This CDR3 is 16 amino acids long. Germline V gives CDR1 LNHDA, CDR2 SQIVND (reference sequence). V lost 6 bases and J lost 4; bases outside the gene matches: 14. In DNA form, the CDR3 reads TGTGCCAGTAGCATTCTCAGGGGGGCGCAAAGCTATGGCTACACCTTC. It codes for CASSILRGAQSYGYTF.

This clone was observed a handful of times. The gene calls are TRBV5-1 and TRBJ2-3; TRBD1 might be the D (5 bases). Germline values: CDR1 SGHRS, CDR2 YFSETQ. V was clipped by 3 bases and J by 1 base, with 12 bases between them. The CDR3 contains 15 residues. In nucleotides, the CDR3 is TGCGCCAGCAGCTCTGGACACAGCGGCACAGATACGCAGTATTTT. Protein sequence: CASSSGHSGTDTQYF.